This TCR beta chain was observed in a study of CD8 T cells in ankylosing spondylitis. TCRdb itself ran the 5' RACE reads through MiXCR, one entry per CDR3 protein. This table has 200,000 to 300,000 distinct CDR3 sequences, approximately 7.6% appearing once. The V and J ends lost 6 bases and 4 bases respectively, with 11 bases between them. The CDR3 has 13 amino acids. Per the germline V gene, CDR1 is SEHNR and CDR2 is FQNEAQ (reference sequence). The sequence derives from a female donor with ankylosing spondylitis or in good health (not recorded which). Input material: blood, either unsorted or a sorted T cell fraction (not recorded which). The J gene is TRBJ2-3, the V gene TRBV7-9; D call uncertain. The CDR3 DNA is TGTGCCAGCAGTGCGGACCTCCCAGATACGCAGTATTTT. This gives the protein CASSADLPDTQYF.